Listed below are T cell receptor beta chains from one sample, sequenced in a study of cytomegalovirus exposure and HLA in healthy donors. Assay: immunoSEQ multiplex PCR; the TCRdb copy retains only in-frame clones and omits some. Among around 100,000 clones listed, under 90% were seen once. What was sequenced was PBMCs. The receptors shown here come from a woman between 65 and 79 years old in good health and CMV-seropositive. The CDR3 runs from the conserved cysteine through the conserved F or W. A D gene is named only where the DNA matches it firmly. Clone sizes are given selectively: once, few, many, or a class where the clone is expanded.

CDR3 protein | CDR3 DNA | D gene | J gene | clone size | V gene | CDR3 length
CAISEGQGRNTEAFF | TGTGCCATCAGTGAGGGACAGGGCAGGAACACTGAAGCTTTCTTT | TRBD1 | TRBJ1-1 | few | TRBV10-3 | 15
CASSLGMVVATRTDTQYF | TGTGCCAGCAGCTTAGGGATGGTAGTAGCCACTCGCACAGATACGCAGTATTTT | - | TRBJ2-3 | - | TRBV11-2 | 18
CASSLTTDSEAFF | TGTGCCAGCAGCCTAACGACAGATTCTGAAGCTTTCTTT | - | TRBJ1-1 | - | TRBV9 | 13
CASSLGTGHNSPLHF | TGTGCCAGCAGCTTAGGGACAGGACATAATTCACCCCTCCACTTT | TRBD1 | TRBJ1-6 | - | TRBV7-2 | 15
CASSLGSGRNEQFF | TGCGCCAGCAGCTTGGGTAGCGGGAGGAATGAGCAGTTCTTC | TRBD2 | TRBJ2-1 | - | TRBV5-1 | 14
CATSSLAASTDTQYF | TGTGCCACCAGTTCACTAGCGGCGAGCACAGATACGCAGTATTTT | TRBD2 | TRBJ2-3 | - | TRBV15 | 15
CASIRAGHATNEKLFF | TGTGCCAGCATTAGGGCAGGACATGCAACTAATGAAAAACTGTTTTTT | - | TRBJ1-4 | - | TRBV28 | 16
CASSSGTRVAGTQYF | TGTGCCAGCAGCTCCGGGACTAGAGTGGCGGGCACGCAGTATTTT | TRBD2 | TRBJ2-3 | - | TRBV7-3 | 15
CASSVGGKDYTF | TGTGCCAGCAGTGTGGGAGGGAAAGACTACACCTTC | - | TRBJ1-2 | - | TRBV2 | 12
CASSLGGPTWATEAFF | TGTGCCAGCAGCTTAGGGGGCCCCACCTGGGCCACTGAAGCTTTCTTT | - | TRBJ1-1 | - | TRBV7-9 | 16
CASSLDLGRLTEAFF | TGTGCCAGCAGCTTGGATTTGGGGAGACTCACTGAAGCTTTCTTT | - | TRBJ1-1 | once | TRBV7-2 | 15
CATSRPGGGESYEQYF | TGTGCCACCAGCAGACCGGGGGGGGGAGAATCCTACGAGCAGTACTTC | TRBD2 | TRBJ2-7 | - | TRBV15 | 16
CASSTTSGIYNEQFF | TGTGCCAGCAGCACGACTAGCGGGATTTACAATGAGCAGTTCTTC | TRBD2 | TRBJ2-1 | - | TRBV7-2 | 15
CASSSIPISGTTYNEQFF | TGTGCCAGCAGTTCTATCCCGATTAGCGGGACTACCTACAATGAGCAGTTCTTC | TRBD2 | TRBJ2-1 | - | TRBV27 | 18
CASSLRGGSEQYF | TGTGCCAGCAGTTTAAGGGGGGGGAGCGAGCAGTACTTC | - | TRBJ2-7 | - | TRBV28 | 13
CASSLQGTGSEQYF | TGTGCCAGCAGCTTACAAGGGACAGGAAGCGAGCAGTACTTC | TRBD1 | TRBJ2-7 | - | TRBV7-2 | 14
CASSFIDRGLNQPQHF | TGTGCCAGCAGCTTTATAGACAGGGGACTCAATCAGCCCCAGCATTTT | TRBD1 | TRBJ1-5 | - | TRBV7-2 | 16
CASSLGRKSSGANVLTF | TGTGCCAGCAGCTTAGGGAGGAAGAGCTCTGGGGCCAACGTCCTGACTTTC | - | TRBJ2-6 | - | TRBV7-9 | 17
CATSRAFITSGRYNEQFF | TGTGCCACCAGCAGAGCGTTTATAACTAGCGGACGCTACAATGAGCAGTTCTTC | TRBD2 | TRBJ2-1 | - | TRBV15 | 18
CASSYSQGLQPQHF | TGTGCCAGCAGTTACTCTCAGGGGCTTCAGCCCCAGCATTTT | - | TRBJ1-5 | once | TRBV6-5 | 14
CASSHIWGTSVQETQYF | TGTGCCAGCAGCCACATCTGGGGGACTAGCGTGCAAGAGACCCAGTACTTC | TRBD2 | TRBJ2-5 | once | TRBV14 | 17
CASSKPGTSGLEQYF | TGTGCCAGCAGCAAACCCGGGACTAGCGGGCTCGAGCAGTACTTC | TRBD2 | TRBJ2-7 | once | TRBV7-2 | 15
CAWSLGQGAYEQYF | TGTGCCTGGAGTCTAGGACAGGGGGCCTACGAGCAGTACTTC | TRBD1 | TRBJ2-7 | - | TRBV30 | 14
CASSPGMGNQPQHF | TGTGCCAGTAGCCCAGGGATGGGCAATCAGCCCCAGCATTTT | - | TRBJ1-5 | - | TRBV19 | 14
CASSVGGLAAPEEQFF | TGTGCCAGCAGCGTAGGGGGACTAGCGGCCCCTGAGGAGCAGTTCTTC | TRBD2 | TRBJ2-1 | - | TRBV9 | 16
CASSSRDRGQPQHF | TGTGCCAGCAGCTCTCGGGACAGGGGTCAGCCCCAGCATTTT | TRBD1 | TRBJ1-5 | - | TRBV13 | 14
CASSPGTGKREGPYEQYF | TGTGCCAGCAGCCCTGGGACAGGGAAACGGGAGGGTCCCTACGAGCAGTACTTC | - | TRBJ2-7 | - | TRBV9 | 18
CASSPTGNSEKLFF | TGCGCCAGCAGCCCGACAGGGAATAGTGAAAAACTGTTTTTT | TRBD1 | TRBJ1-4 | - | TRBV5-1 | 14
CASSLAGGGRSYEQYF | TGTGCCAGCAGCTTGGCCGGAGGGGGCCGGTCCTACGAGCAGTACTTC | - | TRBJ2-7 | few | TRBV5-4 | 16
CASSSPSGNSYEQYF | TGTGCCAGCAGCAGCCCAAGCGGGAACTCCTACGAGCAGTACTTC | TRBD2 | TRBJ2-7 | - | TRBV5-4 | 15
CASSLDREQYF | TGTGCCAGCAGCTTAGATCGCGAGCAGTACTTC | - | TRBJ2-7 | - | TRBV7-6 | 11
CASSFTMGQGIYEQYF | TGTGCCAGCAGCTTTACGATGGGACAGGGTATCTACGAGCAGTACTTC | TRBD1 | TRBJ2-7 | - | TRBV11-2 | 16
CASSLAGGSLYEQYF | TGTGCCAGCAGCTTAGCGGGAGGGAGCCTATACGAGCAGTACTTC | TRBD2 | TRBJ2-7 | once | TRBV7-2 | 15
CASSFSGDDYGYTF | TGCGCCAGCAGCTTCTCAGGGGATGATTATGGCTACACCTTC | - | TRBJ1-2 | once | TRBV5-1 | 14
CASSQDQAGGTYEQYF | TGTGCCAGCAGCCAAGATCAGGCGGGAGGTACCTACGAGCAGTACTTC | TRBD2 | TRBJ2-7 | - | TRBV4-2 | 16
CASSQDEGRPPHEQFF | TGCGCCAGCAGCCAAGATGAGGGGAGGCCCCCCCATGAGCAGTTCTTC | - | TRBJ2-1 | - | TRBV4-3 | 16
CASSTAGDTGELFF | TGTGCCAGTAGTACCGCGGGAGACACCGGGGAGCTGTTTTTT | TRBD2 | TRBJ2-2 | - | TRBV19 | 14
CASSFLAGFSYEQYF | TGCGCCAGCAGCTTTCTAGCGGGGTTCTCCTACGAGCAGTACTTC | TRBD2 | TRBJ2-7 | - | TRBV5-1 | 15
CASSLGGWGQPSYEQYF | TGTGCCAGCAGCTTAGGGGGCTGGGGACAACCGTCCTACGAGCAGTACTTC | - | TRBJ2-7 | - | TRBV11-3 | 17
CASARTGGNQPQHF | TGTGCCTCCGCGCGGACAGGGGGGAATCAGCCCCAGCATTTT | TRBD1 | TRBJ1-5 | once | TRBV9 | 14
CSASNEKLFF | TGCAGTGCGAGTAATGAAAAACTGTTTTTT | - | TRBJ1-4 | few | TRBV20-1 | 10